A selection of T cell receptor beta chains follows, all from one sample in a study of cytomegalovirus exposure and HLA in healthy donors. TCRdb keeps only in-frame clones here, not all; method: immunoSEQ multiplex PCR. This table has approximately 140,000 clones, about three quarters appearing once. The material sequenced was PBMCs. These receptors all come from a male donor in good health and CMV-seropositive. The CDR3 runs from the conserved cysteine through the conserved F or W. A D gene is named only where the DNA matches it firmly. Size tells how often a clone was seen (once, few, many) or the class of an expanded clone, and some rows leave it out.

size | J | V | D | CDR3 | DNA
- | TRBJ2-1 | TRBV15 | - | CATLGASYNEQFF | TGTGCCACCCTGGGGGCGAGCTACAATGAGCAGTTCTTC
- | TRBJ1-4 | TRBV4-3 | - | CASSTLATNEKLFF | TGCGCCAGCAGCACTCTTGCAACTAATGAAAAACTGTTTTTT
- | TRBJ1-2 | TRBV19 | - | CAGWGSYGYTF | TGTGCCGGATGGGGCAGCTATGGCTACACCTTC
- | TRBJ2-1 | TRBV7-2 | TRBD2 | CASSQGLASSYNEQFF | TGTGCCAGCAGTCAGGGACTAGCGAGCTCCTACAATGAGCAGTTCTTC
- | TRBJ1-3 | TRBV19 | - | CASSMGAQLSGNTIYF | TGTGCCAGTAGTATGGGGGCCCAACTATCTGGAAACACCATATATTTT
- | TRBJ1-1 | TRBV6-5 | - | CASRLTWSTEAFF | TGTGCCAGCAGACTCACTTGGAGCACTGAAGCTTTCTTT
- | TRBJ2-7 | TRBV7-4 | TRBD1 | CARSIGTGNYEQYF | TGTGCCAGAAGCATCGGGACAGGGAACTACGAGCAGTACTTC
few | TRBJ1-5 | TRBV7-9 | TRBD1 | CASSPDRVSANQPQHF | TGTGCCAGCAGCCCCGACAGGGTTAGCGCAAATCAGCCCCAGCATTTT
- | TRBJ2-2 | TRBV7-7 | TRBD2 | CASSMTSGTAGELFF | TGTGCTAGCAGCATGACTAGCGGGACGGCCGGGGAGCTGTTTTTT
- | TRBJ1-5 | TRBV5-1 | - | CASSLEGGRQPQHF | TGCGCCAGCAGCTTGGAAGGAGGACGTCAGCCCCAGCATTTT
- | TRBJ1-2 | TRBV7-6 | - | CASSLVGGRSSRGYTF | TGTGCCAGCAGCTTAGTTGGAGGCAGATCCTCCAGGGGCTACACCTTC
- | TRBJ2-2 | TRBV28 | - | CASSNSNTGELFF | TGTGCCAGCAGTAACTCGAACACCGGGGAGCTGTTTTTT
- | TRBJ2-7 | TRBV11-2 | TRBD2 | CASSLPREASGRLHEQYF | TGTGCCAGCAGCCTTCCAAGGGAAGCTAGCGGGAGACTCCACGAGCAGTACTTC
- | TRBJ2-7 | TRBV19 | TRBD1 | CASSLGQGLSYEQYF | TGTGCCAGTAGTCTCGGACAGGGACTCTCCTACGAGCAGTACTTC
- | TRBJ2-7 | TRBV4-1 | - | CASSQDPPNRFPYEQYF | TGCGCCAGCAGCCAAGACCCCCCTAACAGGTTTCCCTACGAGCAGTACTTC
- | TRBJ1-6 | TRBV5-6 | - | CASRARFTYNSPLHF | TGTGCCAGCAGGGCGAGGTTTACGTATAATTCACCCCTCCACTTT
- | TRBJ2-2 | TRBV9 | TRBD1 | CASSTRDSSTGELFF | TGTGCCAGCAGCACCCGGGACAGTAGTACCGGGGAGCTGTTTTTT
- | TRBJ2-3 | TRBV9 | TRBD1 | CASSVSPGQGTDTQYF | TGTGCCAGCAGCGTTAGCCCGGGACAGGGCACAGATACGCAGTATTTT
- | TRBJ2-7 | TRBV5-1 | TRBD1 | CASRLKTGPPYEQYF | TGCGCCAGCAGATTAAAGACAGGGCCACCCTACGAGCAGTACTTC
- | TRBJ2-5 | TRBV5-5 | TRBD2 | CASSPLAGFRKTQYF | TGTGCCAGCAGCCCCCTAGCGGGATTCAGGAAGACCCAGTACTTC
- | TRBJ2-1 | TRBV5-4 | TRBD2 | CASSSIAGELDEQFF | TGTGCCAGCAGCTCTATAGCGGGAGAACTCGATGAGCAGTTCTTC
few | TRBJ2-2 | TRBV6-4 | - | CASSFSSTGELFF | TGTGCCAGCAGTTTCTCCTCGACCGGGGAGCTGTTTTTT
- | TRBJ1-5 | TRBV6-4 | - | CASSESGGFGNQPQHF | TGTGCCAGCAGTGAGTCGGGGGGTTTTGGCAATCAGCCCCAGCATTTT
- | TRBJ2-1 | TRBV9 | TRBD2 | CASSVGSGWGGNHNEQFF | TGTGCCAGCAGCGTAGGATCGGGTTGGGGGGGGAACCACAATGAGCAGTTCTTC
few | TRBJ2-3 | TRBV5-1 | - | CASSAGTDGTDTQYF | TGCGCCAGCAGTGCGGGGACAGACGGCACAGATACGCAGTATTTT
- | TRBJ2-5 | TRBV14 | - | CASSQGVSSFQETQYF | TGTGCCAGCAGCCAAGGTGTTAGCAGTTTCCAAGAGACCCAGTACTTC
- | TRBJ2-3 | TRBV6-5 | - | CASSYSSTGTTDTQYF | TGTGCCAGCAGTTACTCCTCGACAGGAACCACAGATACGCAGTATTTT
- | TRBJ2-5 | TRBV7-2 | - | CASSLELARQEAQYF | TGTGCCAGCAGCTTAGAGCTAGCGCGACAAGAGGCCCAGTACTTC
- | TRBJ1-6 | TRBV5-3 | - | CARSYGAGRGEGAPLHF | TGTGCCAGAAGCTATGGGGCAGGGCGAGGAGAGGGGGCACCCCTCCACTTT
- | TRBJ2-7 | TRBV27 | - | CASTVKTGSYEQYF | TGTGCCAGCACCGTTAAGACGGGATCCTACGAGCAGTACTTC
- | TRBJ1-6 | TRBV2 | - | CASSGDGPNSPLHF | TGTGCCAGCAGTGGTGATGGCCCGAATTCACCCCTCCACTTT
- | TRBJ2-7 | TRBV6-6 | - | CASSYVGPTYEQYF | TGTGCCAGCAGTTACGTTGGCCCGACCTACGAGCAGTACTTC
- | TRBJ2-1 | TRBV11-3 | TRBD2 | CASSVTSDHNEQFF | TGTGCCAGCAGCGTGACTAGCGACCACAATGAGCAGTTCTTC
- | TRBJ2-7 | TRBV5-1 | TRBD2 | CASSQEGGRASYEQYF | TGCGCCAGCAGCCAAGAAGGAGGGAGGGCCTCCTACGAGCAGTACTTC
- | TRBJ2-3 | TRBV6-6 | TRBD1 | CASSSKGGGSTDTQYF | TGTGCCAGCAGTTCAAAAGGGGGCGGCAGCACAGATACGCAGTATTTT
once | TRBJ1-1 | TRBV9 | TRBD1 | CASSVETGTGGTEAFF | TGTGCCAGCAGCGTAGAAACCGGGACAGGGGGGACTGAAGCTTTCTTT
- | TRBJ2-3 | TRBV5-4 | TRBD1 | CASSSPPGQGTDTQYF | TGTGCCAGCAGCTCCCCTCCGGGACAGGGCACAGATACGCAGTATTTT
- | TRBJ2-7 | TRBV7-2 | TRBD2 | CASSLGLSGSSYEQYF | TGTGCCAGCAGCTTAGGTCTAAGCGGGAGTTCCTACGAGCAGTACTTC
once | TRBJ1-2 | TRBV6-6 | - | CASSYGGGGYGYTF | TGTGCCAGCAGTTACGGTGGGGGAGGCTATGGCTACACCTTC
- | TRBJ2-7 | TRBV7-9 | - | CASSKTGSEQYF | TGTGCCAGCAGCAAAACAGGGAGCGAGCAGTACTTC
few | TRBJ2-5 | TRBV9 | - | CASSVLGSAETQYF | TGTGCCAGCAGCGTATTGGGCTCGGCGGAGACCCAGTACTTC
- | TRBJ2-1 | TRBV29-1 | - | CTALRDSRYNEQFF | TGCACCGCCTTGCGGGACTCACGCTACAATGAGCAGTTCTTC
once | TRBJ1-1 | TRBV6-6 | - | CASSDPAGVNTEAFF | TGTGCCAGCAGCGACCCAGCGGGCGTGAACACTGAAGCTTTCTTT
- | TRBJ2-2 | TRBV9 | - | CASSVRGGLDTGELFF | TGTGCCAGCAGCGTGAGGGGGGGCCTAGACACCGGGGAGCTGTTTTTT
- | TRBJ1-2 | TRBV5-1 | TRBD1 | CASSSNRGQDYGYTF | TGCGCCAGCAGCTCAAACAGGGGGCAGGACTATGGCTACACCTTC
- | TRBJ2-1 | TRBV7-2 | - | CASSLANLYNEQFF | TGTGCCAGCAGCTTAGCCAATCTATACAATGAGCAGTTCTTC
- | TRBJ2-7 | TRBV6-6 | TRBD2 | CASSRGGAYEQYF | TGTGCCAGCAGTCGGGGGGGGGCCTACGAGCAGTACTTC